This T cell receptor beta chain comes out of a study of cytomegalovirus exposure and HLA in healthy donors. The CDR3 runs to 14 residues. CDR1 is MNHNY, CDR2 SVGAGI, per germline (reference sequence). Findings of the study overall: Within an earlier analysis, most TCR beta V segments proved productive either about 90% or about 30% of the time.

Of note for this clone: The target antigen is unknown.

Donors in the study were healthy people who gave bone marrow. PCR primers comprised 60 Vbeta and 13 Jbeta primers. Sequencing was performed with immunoSEQ multiplex PCR; in TCRdb, only in-frame clones are kept and a portion is missing. The sample contains some 150,000 clones, over 75% of which appear only once. V gene TRBV6-6 combines with J gene TRBJ2-5; the D is unclear. Judging by the DNA end, TRBJ2-7 fits better; the J call may be wrong. Sequencing input: PBMCs. The receptor was isolated from a male donor in good health and CMV-seronegative. In nucleotides, the CDR3 is TGTGCCAGCAGTTGGAGCCCAATGGACTACGAGCAGTACTTC. Amino acids: CASSWSPMDYEQYF.